This TCR beta chain is from a study of control samples from healthy donors and cancer patients. CDR1 is SGHAT and CDR2 is FQNNGV in the germline V gene. This CDR3 spans 15 amino acids. Deletions cut 0 bases from V and 3 bases from J, with 11 bases between. This clone is a singleton in its sample. Data came from immunoSEQ multiplex PCR; TCRdb stores just in-frame clones and leaves some out. The sample contains 90,000 to 150,000 clones, approximately 90% of which appear only once. Sample: blood. The V and J genes are TRBV11-2 and TRBJ2-5; D might be TRBD1 (5 bases). The TCR comes from a man aged 35 to 55 in good health. The CDR3 DNA reads as TGTGCCAGCAGCTTAGATCATCCAGGGAAAGAGACCCAGTACTTC. Protein: CASSLDHPGKETQYF.